These T cell receptor beta chains were read from a single sample in a study of T cell responses to AZD1222 COVID-19 vaccine. The assay was immunoSEQ multiplex PCR, and TCRdb's table has in-frame clones only and misses some. The sample consists of some 92,000 clones, around nine tenths of them appearing once. The sample was peripheral blood, taken on day 0 of MenACWY control vaccination. The source of these receptors is an adult in good health. The CDR3 runs from the conserved cysteine through the conserved F or W. Size tells how often a clone was seen (once, few, many) or the class of an expanded clone, and some rows leave it out.

V	size	J	CDR3
TRBV7-9	NA	TRBJ2-2	CASSLRGGTNTGELFF
TRBV12-3/TRBV12-4	NA	TRBJ1-2	CASSITGHYGYTF
TRBV29-1	NA	TRBJ2-2	CSVTRDSADTGELFF
TRBV2	NA	TRBJ2-7	CASSEMGIYEQYF
TRBV6-2/TRBV6-3	NA	TRBJ1-2	CASSYNWTGREGYTF
TRBV9	NA	TRBJ1-2	CASSVGGSYGYTF
TRBV11-2	NA	TRBJ2-7	CASSPKLQGFNEQYF
TRBV6-2/TRBV6-3	NA	TRBJ1-1	CASSSLDAGGNTEAFF
TRBV2	NA	TRBJ1-1	CASSDRVMNTEAFF
TRBV28	NA	TRBJ1-4	CASRPGQPEKLFF
TRBV6-1	NA	TRBJ1-4	CASSSRGGEKLFF
TRBV4-2	NA	TRBJ1-2	CASSQVGRGTYYGYTF
TRBV7-8	NA	TRBJ1-1	CASRARDLENTEAFF
TRBV6-5	NA	TRBJ1-2	CASTGWDGYTF
TRBV13	NA	TRBJ1-2	CASSLRPPANYGYTF
TRBV12-3/TRBV12-4	NA	TRBJ1-2	CASSPQGSYGYTF
TRBV5-8	NA	TRBJ1-2	CASSLGTGWGKGYTF
TRBV29-1	NA	TRBJ2-1	CSVEGSINEQFF
TRBV6-5	NA	TRBJ2-2	CASKSGQLNTGELFF
TRBV7-9	NA	TRBJ1-1	CASSLAAGGPEAFF
TRBV6-2/TRBV6-3	NA	TRBJ1-5	CASSPRPTGVGNQPQHF
TRBV10-3	once	TRBJ1-1	CAIRGASGRNTEAFF
TRBV9	NA	TRBJ2-2	CASSVAANTGELFF
TRBV7-9	few	TRBJ1-2	CASSKGETNYGYTF
TRBV21-1	NA	TRBJ2-7	CASSSGGEQYF
TRBV6-1	NA	TRBJ1-6	CASSEAGARTNSPLHF
TRBV27	NA	TRBJ2-2	CASSLRAGFTGELFF
TRBV15	NA	TRBJ2-7	CATSGFGGQGVDQRSEQYF